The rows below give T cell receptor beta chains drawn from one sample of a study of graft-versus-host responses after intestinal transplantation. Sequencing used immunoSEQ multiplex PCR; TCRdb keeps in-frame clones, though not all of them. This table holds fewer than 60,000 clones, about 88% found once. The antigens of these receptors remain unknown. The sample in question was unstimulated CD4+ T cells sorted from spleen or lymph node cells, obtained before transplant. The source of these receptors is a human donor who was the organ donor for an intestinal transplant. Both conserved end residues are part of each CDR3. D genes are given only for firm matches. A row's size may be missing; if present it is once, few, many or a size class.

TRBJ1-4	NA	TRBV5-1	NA	CASSLAPGVSEKLFF	TGCGCCAGCAGCTTGGCCCCCGGGGTATCTGAAAAACTGTTTTTT
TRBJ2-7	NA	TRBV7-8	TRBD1	CASSLIASTGAYEQYF	TGTGCCAGCAGCTTAATAGCTTCAACAGGGGCCTACGAGCAGTACTTC
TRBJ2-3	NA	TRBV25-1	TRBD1	CASSEWDRSTDTQYF	TGTGCCAGCAGTGAATGGGACAGGAGCACAGATACGCAGTATTTT
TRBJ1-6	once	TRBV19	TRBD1	CASSKGQGGYNSPLHF	TGTGCCAGTAGTAAGGGACAGGGAGGTTATAATTCACCCCTCCACTTT
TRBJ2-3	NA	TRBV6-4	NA	CASSESWGDTQYF	TGTGCCAGCAGTGAATCTTGGGGAGATACGCAGTATTTT
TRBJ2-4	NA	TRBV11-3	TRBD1	CASSPPSQPGQKAKNIQYF	TGTGCCAGCAGCCCACCTTCCCAACCGGGACAGAAAGCCAAAAACATTCAGTACTTC
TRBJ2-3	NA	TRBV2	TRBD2	CASSVGLAGVDTQYF	TGTGCCAGCAGTGTCGGACTAGCGGGAGTGGATACGCAGTATTTT
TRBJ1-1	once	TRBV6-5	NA	CASVKVTPWNTEAFF	TGTGCCAGCGTTAAGGTAACCCCATGGAACACTGAAGCTTTCTTT
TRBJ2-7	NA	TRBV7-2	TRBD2	CASSFNSGGAAYYEQYF	TGTGCCAGCAGCTTCAATAGCGGGGGGGCAGCCTACTACGAGCAGTACTTC
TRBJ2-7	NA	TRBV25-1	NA	CASSVGVGEQYF	TGTGCCAGCAGTGTCGGCGTGGGGGAGCAGTACTTC
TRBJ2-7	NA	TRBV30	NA	CAWSVRPQNYEQYF	TGTGCCTGGAGTGTACGGCCACAGAACTACGAGCAGTACTTC
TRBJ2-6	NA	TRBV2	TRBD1	CASRTGGVSGANVLTF	TGTGCCAGTCGGACAGGGGGCGTCTCTGGGGCCAACGTCCTGACTTTC
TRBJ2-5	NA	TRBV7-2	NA	CASSLTQETQYF	TGTGCCAGCAGCTTAACCCAAGAGACCCAGTACTTC
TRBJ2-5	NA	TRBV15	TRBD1	CATSRGRTGVETQYF	TGTGCCACCAGCAGAGGGAGGACAGGAGTAGAAACCCAGTACTTC
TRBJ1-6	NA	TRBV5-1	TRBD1	CASSYRDRESLHF	TGCGCCAGCAGCTACCGGGACAGGGAATCCCTCCACTTT
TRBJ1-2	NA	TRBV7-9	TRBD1	CASSPVMGTGEHGYTF	TGTGCCAGCAGCCCAGTAATGGGGACAGGGGAACATGGCTACACCTTC
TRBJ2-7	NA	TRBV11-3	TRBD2	CASSFPSGGAYEQYF	TGTGCCAGCAGCTTTCCTAGCGGGGGGGCGTACGAGCAGTACTTC
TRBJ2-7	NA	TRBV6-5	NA	CASSYNTGYEQYF	TGTGCCAGCAGTTACAATACGGGCTACGAGCAGTACTTC
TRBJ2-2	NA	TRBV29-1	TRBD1	CSVGGGQGDTGELFF	TGCAGCGTCGGTGGGGGACAGGGGGACACCGGGGAGCTGTTTTTT
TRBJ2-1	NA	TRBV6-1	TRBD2	CASVSGLAAYNEQFF	TGTGCCAGCGTATCGGGACTAGCGGCATACAATGAGCAGTTCTTC
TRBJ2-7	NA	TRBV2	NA	CASSEAYEQYF	TGTGCCAGCAGTGAAGCATACGAGCAGTACTTC
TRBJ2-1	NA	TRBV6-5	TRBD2	CASSYGGTMSNEQFF	TGTGCCAGCAGTTACGGCGGGACTATGAGCAATGAGCAGTTCTTC
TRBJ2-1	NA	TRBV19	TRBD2	CATDSGRTYNEQFF	TGTGCCACCGATAGCGGGAGAACCTACAATGAGCAGTTCTTC
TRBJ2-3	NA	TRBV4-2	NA	CASSHPLGDTQYF	TGTGCCAGCAGCCACCCCCTGGGAGATACGCAGTATTTT
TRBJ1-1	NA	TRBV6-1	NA	CASRVNSFEAFF	TGTGCCAGCAGAGTCAACAGTTTTGAAGCTTTCTTT
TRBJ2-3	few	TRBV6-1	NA	CASSELVAAHTDTQYF	TGTGCCAGCAGTGAATTGGTAGCGGCCCACACAGATACGCAGTATTTT
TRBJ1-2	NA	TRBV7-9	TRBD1	CASSRDRDLHFNYGYTF	TGTGCCAGCAGCCGGGACAGGGATCTTCATTTTAACTATGGCTACACCTTC
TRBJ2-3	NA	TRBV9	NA	CASSHGGTDTQYF	TGTGCCAGCTCCCACGGGGGAACAGATACGCAGTATTTT
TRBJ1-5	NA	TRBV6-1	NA	CASSERIKGFHF	TGTGCCAGCAGTGAAAGAATAAAGGGATTTCATTTT
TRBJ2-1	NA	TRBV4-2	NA	CASSQVTGASSYNEQFF	TGTGCCAGCAGCCAAGTGACGGGGGCTAGCTCCTACAATGAGCAGTTCTTC
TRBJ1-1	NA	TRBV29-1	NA	CSAHPGGRDTEAFF	TGCAGCGCCCACCCCGGGGGGCGGGACACTGAAGCTTTCTTT
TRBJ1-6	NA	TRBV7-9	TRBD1	CASSRRTGAKNSPLHF	TGTGCCAGCAGCCGCCGGACAGGGGCGAAGAATTCACCCCTCCACTTT
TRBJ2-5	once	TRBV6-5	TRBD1	CASSYSGGTGAGTQYF	TGTGCCAGCAGTTACTCTGGCGGGACAGGGGCCGGGACCCAGTACTTC
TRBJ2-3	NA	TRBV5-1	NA	CASSKLGYTDTQYF	TGCGCCAGCAGCAAACTAGGCTATACAGATACGCAGTATTTT
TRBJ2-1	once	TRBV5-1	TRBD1	CASSLDRGHEQFF	TGCGCCAGCAGCTTGGACAGGGGGCATGAGCAGTTCTTC
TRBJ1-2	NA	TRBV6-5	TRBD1	CATKGEGADGYGYTF	TGTGCCACCAAGGGGGAGGGGGCCGACGGCTATGGCTACACCTTC
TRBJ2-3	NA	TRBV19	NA	CASSMADGRYTQYF	TGTGCCAGTAGTATGGCGGACGGGAGATATACGCAGTATTTT
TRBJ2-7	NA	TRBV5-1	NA	CASSLDRGDFSYEQYF	TGCGCCAGCAGCTTGGATAGAGGGGACTTCTCCTACGAGCAGTACTTC
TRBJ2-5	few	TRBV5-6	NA	CASRFEVQETQYF	TGTGCCAGCAGGTTCGAGGTCCAAGAGACCCAGTACTTC
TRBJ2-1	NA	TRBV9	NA	CASSVGVANSYNEQFF	TGTGCCAGCAGCGTCGGAGTAGCGAACTCCTACAATGAGCAGTTCTTC
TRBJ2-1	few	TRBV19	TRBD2	CASSITRGSGGIYNEQFF	TGTGCCAGTAGTATTACCCGAGGTAGCGGGGGGATATACAATGAGCAGTTCTTC
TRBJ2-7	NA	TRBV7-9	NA	CASSLGANDPAKDEQYF	TGTGCCAGCAGCTTAGGAGCAAACGACCCCGCGAAGGACGAGCAGTACTTC
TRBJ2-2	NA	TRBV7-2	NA	CASSLFLTGAGELFF	TGTGCCAGCAGCTTATTTCTTACAGGAGCCGGGGAGCTGTTTTTT
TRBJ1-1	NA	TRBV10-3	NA	CAISEQLTVTEAFF	TGTGCCATCAGTGAGCAACTGACAGTGACTGAAGCTTTCTTT
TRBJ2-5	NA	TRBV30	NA	CAWSSAATVGLQETQYF	TGTGCCTGGAGTTCTGCCGCGACCGTAGGCCTCCAAGAGACCCAGTACTTC
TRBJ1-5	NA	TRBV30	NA	CAWSAGPQPQHF	TGTGCCTGGAGCGCGGGGCCTCAGCCCCAGCATTTT
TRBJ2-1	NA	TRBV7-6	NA	CASSLSATWDYNEQFF	TGTGCCAGCAGCTTATCGGCGACTTGGGACTACAATGAGCAGTTCTTC
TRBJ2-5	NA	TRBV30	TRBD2	CAWSGLAGVLSETQYF	TGTGCCTGGTCCGGACTAGCGGGAGTGCTGTCGGAGACCCAGTACTTC
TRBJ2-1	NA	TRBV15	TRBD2	CATSETLAGLYNEQFF	TGTGCCACCAGCGAGACTCTAGCGGGGCTCTACAATGAGCAGTTCTTC
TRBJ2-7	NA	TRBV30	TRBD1	CAWSGDRGTNEQYF	TGTGCCTGGAGCGGGGACAGGGGGACTAACGAGCAGTACTTC
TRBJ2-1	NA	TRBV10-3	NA	CAISELRADEQFF	TGTGCCATCAGTGAGCTCCGTGCAGATGAGCAGTTCTTC
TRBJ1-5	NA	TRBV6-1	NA	CASSEADNQPQHF	TGTGCCAGCAGTGAAGCAGACAATCAGCCCCAGCATTTT
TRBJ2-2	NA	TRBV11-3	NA	CASSLDPSSAGELFF	TGTGCCAGCAGCTTAGACCCTAGCTCAGCCGGGGAGCTGTTTTTT
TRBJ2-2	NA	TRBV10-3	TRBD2	CAISSASGNTGELFF	TGTGCCATCAGTTCTGCTAGCGGGAACACCGGGGAGCTGTTTTTT
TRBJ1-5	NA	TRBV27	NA	CASSLGISNQPQHF	TGTGCCAGCAGCCTGGGGATTAGCAATCAGCCCCAGCATTTT
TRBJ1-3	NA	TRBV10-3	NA	CAISEGFGNTIYF	TGTGCCATCAGTGAGGGTTTTGGAAACACCATATATTTT
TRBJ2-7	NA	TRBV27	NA	CASRSPKRVPYEQYF	TGTGCCAGCAGAAGCCCAAAGAGGGTCCCCTACGAGCAGTACTTC